The 13 T cell receptor beta chains reported below all come from one sample, sequenced in a study of CD8+CD57+ T cells in acquired aplastic anemia. TCR beta VDJ and CDR3 profiles were obtained from a genomic DNA template. TCRdb processed the reads anew with MiXCR; each CDR3 protein has one entry. The sample carries fewer than 200,000 distinct CDR3 sequences, around 45% recorded once. Sequenced sample: sorted CD4+, CD8+, or CD8+CD57+ T cells (not recorded which) from PBMCs. These receptors all come from a human donor in good health.

This clonotype was detected many times. The chain carries TRBV14 and TRBJ1-1; the D is unclear. The V end was cut by 0 bases, the J end by 4 bases, with 12 bases between. The CDR3 consists of 15 residues. Germline V gene sequence: CDR1 SGHDN, CDR2 FVKESK. CDR3 nucleotides: TGTGCCAGCAGCCAAGAGTGGACTACGAGCACTGAAGCTTTCTTT. Its protein product is CASSQEWTTSTEAFF. The variable domain in full, completed from reference TRBV14 and TRBJ1-1, reads EAGVTQFPSHSVIEKGQTVTLRCDPISGHDNLYWYRRVMGKEIKFLLHFVKESKQDESGMPNNRFLAERTGGTYSTLKVQPAELEDSGVYFCASSQEWTTSTEAFFGQGTRLTVV.

CDR3 amino acids: CASSLGSDQPQHF. The CDR3 DNA sequence: TGTGCCAGCAGCTTGGGCTCGGATCAGCCCCAGCATTTT. The V call is TRBV5-6, the J call TRBJ1-5; D not resolved. Germline CDR1 is SGHDT and CDR2 is YYEEEE. The CDR3 length is 13 residues. The germline V and J ends were trimmed by 0 bases and 5 bases, with 6 bases remaining between them.

This clonotype was observed many times. The chain uses TRBV29-1 and TRBJ2-3; the match to TRBD1 covers 9 bases. With V trimmed by 6 bases and J by 6 bases, 1 base remained unmatched. Germline CDR1 reads SQVTM; CDR2 reads ANQGSEA. The CDR3 has 11 residues. CDR3 region: CSVTGGDTQYF. CDR3 nucleotides: TGCAGCGTGACAGGGGGTGATACGCAGTATTTT.

In this sample, this clonotype turned up many times. CDR3 DNA sequence: TGTGCCAGTAGTATAGGAGGGGTAGGAGAGACCCAGTACTTC. This encodes CASSIGGVGETQYF. V is TRBV19 and J is TRBJ2-5; D possibly matches TRBD1 or TRBD2 (5 bases each). Trimming pared 1 base from V and 4 bases from J, leaving 10 bases between. Germline CDR1 reads LNHDA; CDR2 reads SQIVND (reference sequence). This CDR3 is 14 amino acids long.

This clonotype was counted at least ten times. The V and J genes are TRBV6-2 or TRBV6-3 and TRBJ2-5; D possibly corresponds to TRBD2 (6 bases). Trimming pared 0 bases from V and 5 bases from J, leaving 16 bases between. Germline lookup yields CDR1 MNHEY and CDR2 SVGEGT. The CDR3 has 16 residues. CDR3 nucleotides: TGTGCCAGCAGTTACTCAGGAGGAGGGGCTCGGGAGACCCAGTACTTC. Translating it yields CASSYSGGGARETQYF.

This clonotype has ten or more counts. The rearrangement joins TRBV14 to TRBJ1-3; 9 nucleotides match TRBD1. After removal of 3 bases from V and 5 bases from J, the junction contained 5 bases not matched to a gene. The CDR3 extends over 15 amino acids. The germline V gene encodes CDR1 SGHDN and CDR2 FVKESK. Written as DNA, the CDR3 is TGTGCCAGCAGCCAGAGGACAGGGGCGCGAAACACCATATATTTT. Translating it yields CASSQRTGARNTIYF.

A note on this clonotype: This may be a read error: a much more frequent sequence differs by one nucleotide. This sequence joins TRBV9 and TRBJ2-6; D is perhaps TRBD1 (5 bases). The CDR3 is made up of 15 amino acids. Per the germline V gene, CDR1 is SGDLS and CDR2 is YYNGEE. The CDR3: CASSVINSGADVLTF. As DNA, the CDR3 is TGTGCCAGCAGCGTAATAAACTCTGGGGCCGACGTCCTGACTTTC.

On this clonotype: This could be a read error, since a much larger clone is one nucleotide away. The V call is TRBV5-5, the J call TRBJ1-1; D gene uncertain. The germline V and J ends were trimmed by 4 bases and 3 bases, with 13 bases remaining between them. CDR1 SGHKS and CDR2 YYEKEE come from the germline V gene (reference sequence). The CDR3 totals 14 residues. CDR3 protein: CASSMRLLDTEAFF. CDR3 nucleotide sequence: TGTGCCAGCAGCATGCGACTCCTGGACACTGAAGCTTTCTTT.

V usage is TRBV6-2 or TRBV6-3 and J usage is TRBJ1-1; D possibly corresponds to TRBD1 (5 bases). This CDR3 is 16 amino acids long. V lost 2 bases and J 2 bases, leaving 15 bases between the germline ends. Germline assignment: CDR1 MNHEY and CDR2 SVGEGT. The CDR3 loop is CASSYGGASLNTEAFF. CDR3 DNA sequence: TGTGCCAGCAGTTACGGTGGGGCGTCCCTTAACACTGAAGCTTTCTTT.

This chain links TRBV7-9 with TRBJ1-2; maybe TRBD1 (6 bases). With 1 base removed from V and 7 bases from J, the gap between germline ends came to 7 bases. CDR3 size: 12 residues. From germline, CDR1 is SEHNR and CDR2 FQNEAQ (reference sequence). The DNA for the CDR3 is TGTGCCAGCAGCTTAGTACAGGGTGGCTACACCTTC. The encoded protein is CASSLVQGGYTF.

This clonotype has at least ten counts. V gene TRBV19 combines with J gene TRBJ1-5; D ambiguous. Between the trimmed V and J ends, which lost 7 bases and 2 bases, there was a span of 9 bases. CDR3 length equals 13 residues. Germline CDR1 LNHDA, CDR2 SQIVND (reference sequence). The CDR3 protein is CASTTDGNQPQHF. CDR3 nucleotide sequence: TGTGCCAGTACGACTGACGGCAATCAGCCCCAGCATTTT. The full variable domain, with the rest looked up from reference TRBV19 and TRBJ1-5, is DGGITQSPKYLFRKEGQNVTLSCEQNLNHDAMYWYRQDPGQGLRLIYYSQIVNDFQKGDIAEGYSVSREKKESFPLTVTSAQKNPTAFYLCASTTDGNQPQHFGDGTRLSIL.

At least ten counts were recorded for this clonotype. The J gene is TRBJ2-7, the V gene TRBV19; the match to TRBD2 covers 11 bases. Germline V gene sequence: CDR1 LNHDA, CDR2 SQIVND (reference sequence). V lost 6 bases and J lost 6; bases outside the gene matches: 10. The CDR3 is 15 residues long. The CDR3 is CASSLSGGVSREQYF. The CDR3 nucleotides read TGTGCCAGTAGCCTTAGCGGGGGGGTTTCCCGCGAGCAGTACTTC.

The chain joins TRBV6-5 to TRBJ1-5; D remains ambiguous. The CDR3 runs 14 residues. Germline CDR1 reads MNHEY; CDR2 reads SVGAGI. V gave up 2 bases and J gave up 2 bases, with 7 bases separating them. This CDR3 is CASSYAGGNQPQHF. The CDR3 coding sequence is TGTGCCAGCAGTTACGCGGGAGGCAATCAGCCCCAGCATTTT.